A selection of T cell receptor beta chains follows, all from one sample in a study of shared clonotypes between healthy human individuals. The protocol was immunoSEQ multiplex PCR, while the TCRdb copy is restricted to in-frame clones and leaves out a portion. The repertoire consists of just over 2,000,000 clones, with 95% occurring once and the leading ten covering 0.1% to 0.15%. Sequencing input: naive CD4+ T cells sorted from blood. These receptors were collected from a man younger than 30 in good health. The CDR3 runs from the conserved cysteine through the conserved F or W.

V gene: TRBV6-1; J gene: TRBJ2-5; CDR3 protein: CASSEIRTAETQYF
V gene: TRBV2; J gene: TRBJ1-2; CDR3 protein: CASRQLSVQGAHNYGYTF
V gene: TRBV9; J gene: TRBJ2-3; CDR3 protein: CASSGEGASTDTQYF
V gene: TRBV5-8; J gene: TRBJ2-1; CDR3 protein: CASSQMGLVTEQFF
V gene: TRBV5-1; J gene: TRBJ2-5; CDR3 protein: CASSSTGGETQYF
V gene: TRBV6-5; J gene: TRBJ1-1; CDR3 protein: CASRVDRGPNTEAFF
V gene: TRBV6-5; J gene: TRBJ1-2; CDR3 protein: CASKRDSLNYGYTF
V gene: TRBV19; J gene: TRBJ2-1; CDR3 protein: CASSVREKGNEQFF
V gene: TRBV9; J gene: TRBJ2-3; CDR3 protein: CASSVALRGSTDTQYF
V gene: TRBV19; J gene: TRBJ2-2; CDR3 protein: CASEGRANTGELFF
V gene: TRBV6-5; J gene: TRBJ2-1; CDR3 protein: CASSPTVFYYNEQFF
V gene: TRBV27; J gene: TRBJ2-7; CDR3 protein: CASSLTPSGGRYEQYF
V gene: TRBV16; J gene: TRBJ1-2; CDR3 protein: CASSQSGTRYGYTF
V gene: TRBV5-6; J gene: TRBJ2-1; CDR3 protein: CASSARQGSYNEQFF
V gene: TRBV9; J gene: TRBJ2-7; CDR3 protein: CASSVTGTGMYEQYF
V gene: TRBV28; J gene: TRBJ1-5; CDR3 protein: CASSLMIGQGGNQPQHF
V gene: TRBV30; J gene: TRBJ2-3; CDR3 protein: CAWSPRGTDTQYF
V gene: TRBV5-1; J gene: TRBJ1-1; CDR3 protein: CASSLAKGTNTEAFF
V gene: TRBV7-7; J gene: TRBJ2-4; CDR3 protein: CASSPAEGSIQYF
V gene: TRBV5-1; J gene: TRBJ1-1; CDR3 protein: CASRLTGMNTEAFF
V gene: TRBV7-9; J gene: TRBJ2-5; CDR3 protein: CASRFRQETQYF
V gene: TRBV19; J gene: TRBJ1-5; CDR3 protein: CASSIPGGGSNQPQHF
V gene: TRBV18; J gene: TRBJ2-7; CDR3 protein: CASSQQGSSYEQYF
V gene: TRBV10-2; J gene: TRBJ2-1; CDR3 protein: CASSQLGGYEQFF
V gene: TRBV28; J gene: TRBJ1-1; CDR3 protein: CASREGVRNTEAFF
V gene: TRBV5-4; J gene: TRBJ2-7; CDR3 protein: CASSLRGDEQYF
V gene: TRBV6-1; J gene: TRBJ1-2; CDR3 protein: CASSDRAYVYTF
V gene: TRBV9; J gene: TRBJ2-7; CDR3 protein: CASSAVGWGEQYF
V gene: TRBV6-6; J gene: TRBJ1-5; CDR3 protein: CASSYGQGAGNQPQHF
V gene: TRBV4-3; J gene: TRBJ1-2; CDR3 protein: CASSQDTTAHYGYTF
V gene: TRBV10-3; J gene: TRBJ1-2; CDR3 protein: CAITGQGANGYTF
V gene: TRBV28; J gene: TRBJ2-7; CDR3 protein: CASRRGGPSYEQYF
V gene: TRBV15; J gene: TRBJ2-5; CDR3 protein: CATSRDPPETQYF
V gene: TRBV5-1; J gene: TRBJ2-3; CDR3 protein: CASSLGNPPLRLSTDTQYF
V gene: TRBV11-2; J gene: TRBJ2-1; CDR3 protein: CASSSANSYNEQFF
V gene: TRBV30; J gene: TRBJ2-7; CDR3 protein: CAWSETGYYEQYF
V gene: TRBV2; J gene: TRBJ1-6; CDR3 protein: CASSATLIANSPLHF
V gene: TRBV15; J gene: TRBJ2-5; CDR3 protein: CATSRDPGETQYF
V gene: TRBV2; J gene: TRBJ1-2; CDR3 protein: CASSARGVDTF
V gene: TRBV18; J gene: TRBJ2-7; CDR3 protein: CASSPVTGVEQYF
V gene: TRBV19; J gene: TRBJ2-1; CDR3 protein: CASSKGSVRFF
V gene: TRBV7-7; J gene: TRBJ2-3; CDR3 protein: CASSPGLAGGTDTQYF
V gene: TRBV5-1; J gene: TRBJ2-7; CDR3 protein: CASSGQGVEQYF
V gene: TRBV6-5; J gene: TRBJ1-4; CDR3 protein: CASSRKGEKLFF
V gene: TRBV18; J gene: TRBJ2-7; CDR3 protein: CASSLGDRSFGNEQYF
V gene: TRBV28; J gene: TRBJ1-2; CDR3 protein: CASSPVDRGFYGYTF
V gene: TRBV18; J gene: TRBJ1-5; CDR3 protein: CASSPTANQPQHF
V gene: TRBV10-3; J gene: TRBJ2-3; CDR3 protein: CAISEGLGTDTQYF
V gene: TRBV7-8; J gene: TRBJ1-2; CDR3 protein: CASSLDRVSYGYTF
V gene: TRBV7-2; J gene: TRBJ1-5; CDR3 protein: CASSSRARPGTNQPQHF
V gene: TRBV30; J gene: TRBJ2-1; CDR3 protein: CAWELAGGLFLFGNEQFF
V gene: TRBV18; J gene: TRBJ2-5; CDR3 protein: CASSPSTQETQYF
V gene: TRBV28; J gene: TRBJ1-1; CDR3 protein: CASSSGQGNVAEAFF
V gene: TRBV6-5; J gene: TRBJ1-1; CDR3 protein: CASSYSQGRAFF